The T cell receptor (beta chain) described here comes from a study of cytotoxic CD8 clonotypes in ibrutinib-treated CLL. Study-level information: Complete response was seen in 2 patients and partial in approximately 24; around twelve progressed and roughly 14 stayed remitted after a median 68 months. Response sampling took place at median 12 months of treatment, range 6 to 36. General study results and limits: Clonality (at baseline) was higher than in age-matched healthy donors and tracked circulating CD8+ T-cell counts. In sustained-remission versus progressing patients, sampling times differed.

Sequencing was performed with immunoSEQ multiplex PCR; in TCRdb, only in-frame clones are kept and a portion is missing. The data show around 150,000 clones, approximately 91% seen once. Note on this clone: No antigen is known for it.

The CDR3 is made up of 13 amino acids. Trimming stripped 6 bases from V and 0 bases from J, with 11 bases between. Germline values: CDR1 SQVTM, CDR2 ANQGSEA. This chain connects TRBV29-1 to TRBJ1-1; possibly TRBD1 for D (5 bases). Sequencing was performed on PBMCs, taken at disease progression, from a patient treated with ibrutinib. The receptor's source is a human donor with chronic lymphocytic leukemia. The CDR3 region is CSVSGLLNTEAFF. The CDR3 DNA reads TGCAGCGTATCGGGGCTCTTGAACACTGAAGCTTTCTTT.